This T cell receptor beta chain was profiled in a study of T-cell reconstitution after alpha-beta-depleted transplantation in children. Study findings and constraints: Among T cells one year after transplant, newly produced cells accounted for most counts and diversity. The origin of alpha-beta T cells about two months after transplant was reportedly several hundred expanded graft clones.

Regarding this clonotype: Its antigen is as yet unknown.

The TCRbeta library incorporated unique molecular identifiers. One entry per CDR3 protein results from TCRdb running MiXCR on the PCR reads. This sample has about 440,000 distinct CDR3 sequences, with around 46% found just once. Germline assignment: CDR1 MGHRA and CDR2 YSYEKL. J lost 5 bases, V lost 4 bases, and 6 bases had no gene match. The CDR3 covers 14 residues. Material: PBMCs, obtained before TCRalphabeta/CD19-depleted stem cell transplant. The chain couples TRBV4-1 to TRBJ2-3; the match to TRBD2 covers 7 bases. The receptor was derived from a girl between 2 and 10 years old with aplastic anemia, due to receive a stem cell transplant. In DNA, the CDR3 is TGCGCCAGCAGCCCTCGGGCGGGGGTAGATACGCAGTATTTT. Protein product: CASSPRAGVDTQYF.